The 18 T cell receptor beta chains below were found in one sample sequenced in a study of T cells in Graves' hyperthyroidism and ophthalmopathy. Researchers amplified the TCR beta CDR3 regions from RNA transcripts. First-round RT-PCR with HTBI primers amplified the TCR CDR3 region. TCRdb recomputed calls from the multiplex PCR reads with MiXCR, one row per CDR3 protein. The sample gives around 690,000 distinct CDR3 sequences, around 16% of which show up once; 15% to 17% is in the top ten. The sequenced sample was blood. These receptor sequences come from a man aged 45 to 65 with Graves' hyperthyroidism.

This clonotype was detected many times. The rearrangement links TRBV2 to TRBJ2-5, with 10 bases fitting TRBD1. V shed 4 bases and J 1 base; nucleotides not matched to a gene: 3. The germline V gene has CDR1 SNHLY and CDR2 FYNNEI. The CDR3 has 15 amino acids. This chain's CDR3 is CASSADRGSQETQYF. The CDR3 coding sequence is TGTGCCAGCAGTGCGGACAGGGGGTCCCAAGAGACCCAGTACTTC.

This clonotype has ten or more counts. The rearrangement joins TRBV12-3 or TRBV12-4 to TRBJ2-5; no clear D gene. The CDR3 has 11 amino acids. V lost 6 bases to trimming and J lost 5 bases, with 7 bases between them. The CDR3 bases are TGTGCCAGCAGCTTTAAGGAGACCCAGTACTTC. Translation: CASSFKETQYF.

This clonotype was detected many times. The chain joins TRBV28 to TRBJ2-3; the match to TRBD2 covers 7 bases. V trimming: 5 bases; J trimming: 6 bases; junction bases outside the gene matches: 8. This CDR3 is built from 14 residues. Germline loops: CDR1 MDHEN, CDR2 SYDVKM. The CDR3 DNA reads TGTGCCAGCAGTCGTCCCGGGACTACCGATACGCAGTATTTT. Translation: CASSRPGTTDTQYF.

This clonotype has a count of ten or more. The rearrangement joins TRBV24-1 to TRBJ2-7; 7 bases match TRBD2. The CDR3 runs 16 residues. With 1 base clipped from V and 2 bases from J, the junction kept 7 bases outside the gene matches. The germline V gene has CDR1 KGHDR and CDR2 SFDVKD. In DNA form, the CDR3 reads TGTGCCACCAGTGATTTCGGGGGGATCCTTGCCTACGAGCAGTACTTC. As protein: CATSDFGGILAYEQYF.

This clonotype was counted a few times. CDR3: CASSNRTGSRGNEQFF. The CDR3 nucleotides are TGTGCCAGTAGTAACCGGACAGGGTCCAGGGGCAATGAGCAGTTCTTC. The V call is TRBV19, the J call TRBJ2-1, with 8 positions matching TRBD1. The CDR3 is 16 amino acids. The germline V gene has CDR1 LNHDA and CDR2 SQIVND (reference sequence). The V gene end was trimmed by 4 bases and the J gene end by 6 bases; junction bases not matched to a gene: 11.

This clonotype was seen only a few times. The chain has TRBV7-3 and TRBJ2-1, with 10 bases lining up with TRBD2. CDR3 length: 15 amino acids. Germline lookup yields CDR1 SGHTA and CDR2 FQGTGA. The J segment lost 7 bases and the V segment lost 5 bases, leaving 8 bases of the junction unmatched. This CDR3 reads CASSPIAGGGNEQFF. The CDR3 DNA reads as TGTGCCAGCAGCCCGATAGCGGGAGGCGGTAATGAGCAGTTCTTC.

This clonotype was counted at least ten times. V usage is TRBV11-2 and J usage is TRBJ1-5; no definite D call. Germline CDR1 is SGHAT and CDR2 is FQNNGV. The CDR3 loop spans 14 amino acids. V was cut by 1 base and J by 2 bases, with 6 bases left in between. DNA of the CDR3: TGTGCCAGCAGCTTAGTTTTCCGCAATCAGCCCCAGCATTTT. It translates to CASSLVFRNQPQHF.

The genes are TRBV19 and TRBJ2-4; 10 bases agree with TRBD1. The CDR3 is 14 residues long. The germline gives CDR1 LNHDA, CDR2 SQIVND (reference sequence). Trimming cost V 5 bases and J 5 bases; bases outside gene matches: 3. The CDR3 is CASSPGTGENIQYF. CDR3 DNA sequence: TGTGCCAGTAGTCCGGGGACAGGGGAAAACATTCAGTACTTC. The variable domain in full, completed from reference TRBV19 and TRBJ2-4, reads DGGITQSPKYLFRKEGQNVTLSCEQNLNHDAMYWYRQDPGQGLRLIYYSQIVNDFQKGDIAEGYSVSREKKESFPLTVTSAQKNPTAFYLCASSPGTGENIQYFGAGTRLSVL.

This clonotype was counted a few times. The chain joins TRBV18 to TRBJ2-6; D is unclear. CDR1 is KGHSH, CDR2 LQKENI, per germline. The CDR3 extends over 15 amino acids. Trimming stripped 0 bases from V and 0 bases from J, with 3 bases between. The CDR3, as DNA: TGTGCCAGCTCACCACCGGTCTCTGGGGCCAACGTCCTGACTTTC. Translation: CASSPPVSGANVLTF.

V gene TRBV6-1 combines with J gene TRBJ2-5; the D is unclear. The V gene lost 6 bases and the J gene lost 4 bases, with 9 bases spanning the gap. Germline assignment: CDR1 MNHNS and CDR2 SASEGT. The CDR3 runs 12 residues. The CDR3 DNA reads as TGTGCCAGCAGCGAGATCCGAGAGACCCAGTACTTC. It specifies CASSEIRETQYF.

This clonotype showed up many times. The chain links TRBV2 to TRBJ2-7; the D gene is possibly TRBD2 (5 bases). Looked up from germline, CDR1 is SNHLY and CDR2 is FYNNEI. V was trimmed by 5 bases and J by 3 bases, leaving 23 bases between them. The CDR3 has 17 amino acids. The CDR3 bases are TGTGCCAGCAGTAAGTATATTGCGGGCAGGAGCTTCTACGAGCAGTACTTC. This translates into CASSKYIAGRSFYEQYF.

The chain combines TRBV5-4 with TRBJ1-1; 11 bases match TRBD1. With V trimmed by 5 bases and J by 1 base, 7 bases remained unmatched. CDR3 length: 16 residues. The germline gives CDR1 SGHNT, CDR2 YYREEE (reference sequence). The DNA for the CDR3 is TGTGCCAGCAGATCCGGGACAGGGGGTCGGAACACTGAAGCTTTCTTT. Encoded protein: CASRSGTGGRNTEAFF. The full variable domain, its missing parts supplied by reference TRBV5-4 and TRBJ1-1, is ETGVTQSPTHLIKTRGQQVTLRCSSQSGHNTVSWYQQALGQGPQFIFQYYREEENGRGNFPPRFSGLQFPNYSSELNVNALELDDSALYLCASRSGTGGRNTEAFFGQGTRLTVV.

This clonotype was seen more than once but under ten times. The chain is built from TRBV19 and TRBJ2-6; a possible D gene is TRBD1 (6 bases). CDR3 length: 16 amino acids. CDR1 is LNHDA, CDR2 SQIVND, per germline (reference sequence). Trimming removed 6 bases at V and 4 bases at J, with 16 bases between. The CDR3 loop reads CASRKSGAAGANVLTF. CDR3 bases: TGTGCCAGTAGAAAGTCAGGGGCGGCAGGGGCCAACGTCCTGACTTTC.

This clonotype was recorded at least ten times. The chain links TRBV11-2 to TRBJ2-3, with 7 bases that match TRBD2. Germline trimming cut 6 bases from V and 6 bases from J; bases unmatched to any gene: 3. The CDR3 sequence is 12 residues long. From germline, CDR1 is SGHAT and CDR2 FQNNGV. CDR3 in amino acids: CASSSGGDTQYF. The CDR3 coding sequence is TGTGCCAGCAGTTCCGGGGGGGATACGCAGTATTTT.

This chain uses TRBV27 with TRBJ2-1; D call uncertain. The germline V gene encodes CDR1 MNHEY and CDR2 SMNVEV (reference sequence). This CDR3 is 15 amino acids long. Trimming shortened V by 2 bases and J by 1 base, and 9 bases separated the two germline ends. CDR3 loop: CASSLVVPSYNEQFF. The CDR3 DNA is TGTGCCAGCAGTTTAGTGGTTCCATCCTACAATGAGCAGTTCTTC.

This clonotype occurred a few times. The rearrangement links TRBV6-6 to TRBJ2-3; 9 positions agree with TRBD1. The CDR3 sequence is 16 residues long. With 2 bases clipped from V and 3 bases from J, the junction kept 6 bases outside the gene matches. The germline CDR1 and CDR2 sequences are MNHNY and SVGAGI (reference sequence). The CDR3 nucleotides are TGTGCCAGCAGTTACCCACCGGGACAGGGAACAGATACGCAGTATTTT. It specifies CASSYPPGQGTDTQYF.

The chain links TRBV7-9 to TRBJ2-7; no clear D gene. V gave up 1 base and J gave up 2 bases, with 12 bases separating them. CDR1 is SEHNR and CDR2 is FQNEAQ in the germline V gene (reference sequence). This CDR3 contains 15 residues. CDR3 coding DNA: TGTGCCAGCAGCTTAGACCTGAGCAGCACCTACGAGCAGTACTTC. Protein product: CASSLDLSSTYEQYF.

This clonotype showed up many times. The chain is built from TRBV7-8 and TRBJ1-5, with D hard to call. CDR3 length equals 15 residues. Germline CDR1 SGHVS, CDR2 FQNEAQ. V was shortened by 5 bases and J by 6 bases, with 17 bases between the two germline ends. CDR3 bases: TGTGCCAGCAGCGCGGACGGTTCAGCCGCTCAGCCCCAGCATTTT. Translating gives CASSADGSAAQPQHF.